This T cell receptor (beta chain) originates from a study of regulatory T cells in long-lasting Graves disease (TCRdb year 2021). General notes on the study: In the newly diagnosed Graves' disease group, patients had been taking antithyroid drugs for less than 3 months. Patients with persistent Graves' disease were compared with patients with newly diagnosed Graves' disease using TCR sequencing and RNA sequencing of peripheral blood. The study was conducted in China and was registered as a clinical trial. A total of around 35 samples underwent TCR sequencing: some 13 from persistent and around 20 from newly diagnosed Graves' disease patients. General study outcomes and caveats: Only the TCR beta chain was sequenced and analyzed. Because the primary lesion, thyroid tissue, could not be accessed, the study looked at peripheral blood alone. More public clonotypes were shared among persistent patients (roughly 2,700) than among newly diagnosed patients (over 900). Persistent Graves' disease patients showed lower TCR Shannon entropy and fewer highly expanded clones than newly diagnosed patients, suggesting clonal expansion. As a limitation, the authors acknowledged that the small sample size may reduce accuracy.

In this sample, this clonotype turned up many times. What antigen it recognizes has not been identified. One base away there is no much larger clone; base qualities are not given. The sample's time point, from its label and the paper: newly diagnosed GD, antithyroid drugs for less than 3 months. For both TCR sequencing and RNA sequencing, RNA was extracted from PBMCs using TRIzol. The diagnosis of Graves' disease followed American Thyroid Association guidelines. The patients came from an endocrinology department in Xi'an, China. From each patient, around 9.3 milliliters of peripheral blood was collected into an EDTA anticoagulant tube. Ficoll Paque Plus density gradient separation was used to isolate PBMCs, and no additional T cell sorting was done. RNA quality was checked with an Agilent 2100 Bioanalyzer and agarose gel, and concentration with a NanoDrop 2000. The protocol used for the library was multiplex PCR. Sequencing was carried out with an Illumina HiSeq 4000. To build TCR beta libraries, CDR3 regions were amplified by Arm-PCR using iRepertoire HTBI primers. Before sequencing, the PCR products underwent gel purification. The study's processing was this. Gene usage analysis of CDR3 amino acid clonotypes used the approximately 62 TRBV and 14 to 15 TRBJ segments found across samples. COPE and FqMerger were used to merge the filtered high-quality paired reads into contigs. BLAST was used to align contigs to IMGT TRBV, TRBD and TRBJ reference genes, and CDR3 was defined according to IMGT. Any clonotype with a frequency above 0.1% was classified as a highly expanded clone. Shannon entropy was used to measure repertoire diversity, and the Gini coefficient was used to measure V-J evenness. Public clonotypes were defined as clonotypes shared by more than one individual. Starting from the raw public reads, TCRdb applied fastp trimming at Q25, assembled clones with MiXCR and retained in-frame beta chains. Rows matching on CDR3 protein sequence are summarized as one entry with the most common DNA and genes. The V and J calls, along with clone size, are taken from TCRdb and not from the paper's own processing. The sample has 360,000 or so distinct CDR3 sequences on record, 10% to 15% of them singletons. Clones ranked in the top ten supply 18% of the sample.

These same records also appear under a second study, on T cells in Graves' hyperthyroidism and ophthalmopathy. Drawing on the second study: A patient counted as having stable Graves' hyperthyroidism if no progression to ophthalmopathy occurred over 18 months of follow-up. Hyperthyroidism patients were newly diagnosed, with disease duration under 2 months, and aged 18 to 65 years. Any patient with an uncontrolled infection, another autoimmune disease, pregnancy or lactation was excluded. Clinical symptoms, serum thyroxine and TRAb, thyroid ultrasound, and orbital computed tomography formed the basis for the diagnoses. The first round of RT-PCR for the TCR CDR3 was performed with the HTBI primer set and the Qiagen OneStep RT-PCR kit. Blood samples also contained most of the expanded thyroid clonotypes (frequency above 0.001), which suggests that blood repertoires may reflect thyroid immune responses. In cross-validation, a model built on a 13 V-J signature told ophthalmopathy apart from stable hyperthyroidism with approximately 90% sensitivity and about 81% specificity, and in testing the same model reached 80%/75%. In validation, the model predicted progression to ophthalmopathy with 60% to 71% sensitivity and approximately 72% specificity, a median of about six months before onset. A discovery cohort of around 100 patients, about 43 with Graves' ophthalmopathy and more than 55 with stable Graves' hyperthyroidism, was used to find distinguishing TCR V-J signatures. Whether ophthalmopathy could be predicted prospectively was tested in an independent validation cohort made up of roughly 19 hyperthyroidism patients plus 17 patients who later progressed to ophthalmopathy. The 100 or so discovery patients were randomly divided into training and test sets at a 7:3 ratio. In addition, the study compared T-cell repertoires in thyroid tissue and in blood from roughly 6 Graves' hyperthyroidism patients. After blood sampling, hyperthyroidism patients were treated with methimazole at a starting dose of 30 mg daily, and ophthalmopathy patients were treated with high-dose intravenous methylprednisolone. Libraries were constructed in a second round of multiplex PCR, after which size selection and purification were carried out. The libraries were sequenced on an Illumina HiSeq2000 using paired-end 100 bp reads. SOAPnuke was used to process the raw data, removing reads that contained adapters or uncalled bases, had a mean Phred below 15, or lacked an exact match to the constant primer or identifier. COPE v1.2.5 was used to merge the high-quality paired reads, and each unique nucleotide sequence was defined as a clonotype. MiTCR v1.1 was used to align clonotypes to the IMGT TRBV, TRBD and TRBJ reference segments. The analysis included only V-J combinations with a frequency above 0.0001, which together covered roughly 99% of the repertoires. A TCS score was defined as the ratio of F50 (clonal expansion) to E x V (chaos), with BLOSUM62-based TCRdist applied between CDR3 peptides within each V-J. Welch's t-statistics and random forest reduced roughly 500 V-J features to under 15, which were used in a naive Bayes classifier (R e1071). No statistical method was used to fix the sample size in advance, and group allocation was not hidden from the investigators. The paper describes TCR Vbeta CDR3 sequencing of 140 or so peripheral blood samples, made up of under 50 ophthalmopathy patients, around 73 hyperthyroidism patients and 17 progressor patients.

The sequence came from a woman younger than 35 with Graves disease. Donor details come from another sample of the same person, matched by shared clones. The sample in question was peripheral blood mononuclear cells (PBMCs), obtained at new diagnosis, from a patient treated with antithyroid drugs.

In nucleotides, the sequence is TGTGCCAGCAGCCAAGGCTCCGAGACCCAGTACTTC. Its protein is CASSQGSETQYF. Rearrangement joined TRBV11-2 to TRBJ2-5, with the D gene too uncertain to name. The junction shows trimming of 5 bases on V and 5 bases on J, plus 9 bases between the germline ends. Via the germline V gene, CDR1 is SGHAT and CDR2 FQNNGV. Spanning cysteine to phenylalanine, the CDR3 consists of 12 amino acids. Only the CDR3 region is kept as DNA, spanning 36 bases read in frame from base 1.